Below, 21 T cell receptor beta chains from the same sample are listed, as sequenced in a study of T-cell memory formation after mild COVID-19. One entry per CDR3 protein results from TCRdb running MiXCR on the 5' RACE reads. The sample yields about 320,000 distinct CDR3 sequences, over 11% seen once. The sample comprised PBMCs or a T cell subset sorted from them (not recorded which). The source is a man between 18 and 35 years old who had mild COVID-19 (a few samples of this study predate the infection). Cell type and time point are not known.

This clonotype was detected only a few times. The chain carries TRBV12-3 or TRBV12-4 and TRBJ2-3; 7 bases are a match to TRBD2. V trimming: 6 bases; J trimming: 3 bases; junction bases outside the gene matches: 6. CDR3 length: 14 amino acids. This chain's CDR3 is CASSRDGGTDTQYF. The CDR3 DNA reads as TGTGCCAGCAGCCGGGACGGGGGGACAGATACGCAGTATTTT.

This clonotype was detected ten times or more. The rearrangement links TRBV14 to TRBJ2-2; no clear D gene. Trimming took 4 bases from V and 5 from J, leaving 11 bases between them. This CDR3 contains 14 residues. Germline CDR1 SGHDN, CDR2 FVKESK. The CDR3 is CASSLLRPTGELFF. DNA for the CDR3: TGTGCCAGCAGCCTTTTAAGACCTACCGGGGAGCTGTTTTTT.

This clonotype turned up a few times. This sequence joins TRBV7-3 and TRBJ2-1; D not certain. V lost 4 bases, J lost 5 bases, and 9 bases lay in between. The V gene's germline CDR1 is SGHTA and CDR2 FQGTGA. The CDR3 contains 13 residues. CDR3 nucleotide sequence: TGTGCCAGCAGCTCGGGCGGAAACAATGAGCAGTTCTTC. Translated: CASSSGGNNEQFF.

This clonotype showed up just a few times. V and J are TRBV7-9 and TRBJ2-3; no reliable D call. Germline V lookup: CDR1 SEHNR, CDR2 FQNEAQ (reference sequence). V was cut by 5 bases and J by 8 bases, with 20 bases left in between. The CDR3 runs 15 residues. In DNA form, the CDR3 reads TGTGCCAGCAGCCCGCCAACCCCCGGATGGGGTACGCAGTATTTT. Residues: CASSPPTPGWGTQYF.

The J gene is TRBJ2-7, the V gene TRBV7-6; D remains ambiguous. Germline V gives CDR1 SGHVS, CDR2 FNYEAQ. Trimming cost V 1 base and J 4 bases, with 11 bases left between them. The CDR3 consists of 14 residues. CDR3 nucleotide sequence: TGTGCCAGCAGCTTAGAGGGTCCCGGGTACGAGCAGTACTTC. As protein: CASSLEGPGYEQYF.

The V and J genes are TRBV20-1 and TRBJ2-3; D is ambiguous. V was shortened by 6 bases and J by 0 bases, with 16 bases between the two germline ends. This CDR3 comprises 15 residues. CDR1 is DFQATT and CDR2 is SNEGSKA in the germline V gene (reference sequence). The CDR3 spells CSAKHTHSSTDTQYF. The CDR3 region has the DNA TGCAGTGCCAAGCATACCCACTCTAGCACAGATACGCAGTATTTT.

The CDR3 reads CATSDSGSGYTDTQYF. CDR3 nucleotide sequence: TGTGCCACCAGTGATTCGGGGAGCGGATACACAGATACGCAGTATTTT. The chain carries TRBV24-1 and TRBJ2-3, with D possibly TRBD2 on 5 matching bases. The germline V gene has CDR1 KGHDR and CDR2 SFDVKD. V lost 2 bases and J 2 bases, leaving 13 bases between the germline ends. The length of the CDR3 is 16 residues.

This clonotype was counted at least ten times. This chain uses TRBV5-1 with TRBJ2-6; D not resolved. Germline V gene data show CDR1 as SGHRS and CDR2 as YFSETQ. V lost 0 bases to trimming and J lost 3 bases, with 1 base between them. The length of the CDR3 is 13 residues. CDR3 sequence reads: CASSLVGANVLTF. The DNA for the CDR3 is TGCGCCAGCAGCTTGGTTGGGGCCAACGTCCTGACTTTC. The complete variable domain, with remaining parts taken from reference TRBV5-1 and TRBJ2-6, reads KAGVTQTPRYLIKTRGQQVTLSCSPISGHRSVSWYQQTPGQGLQFLFEYFSETQRNKGNFPGRFSGRQFSNSRSEMNVSTLELGDSALYLCASSLVGANVLTFGAGSRLTVL.

The V gene is TRBV12-3 or TRBV12-4, the J gene TRBJ2-5; the D gene is possibly TRBD2 (5 bases). The V gene lost 5 bases and the J gene lost 4 bases, with 23 bases spanning the gap. There are 17 residues in the CDR3. In DNA, the CDR3 is TGTGCCAGCAGTCGCCGGAGGTACACGGACCTAAGAGAGACCCAGTACTTC. This translates into CASSRRRYTDLRETQYF.

This clonotype has more than one count but fewer than ten. The V and J genes are TRBV20-1 and TRBJ2-3, with D uncertain. V was cut by 3 bases and J by 6 bases, with 13 bases left in between. The CDR3 covers 13 residues. Per germline, CDR1 DFQATT and CDR2 SNEGSKA (reference sequence). The DNA for the CDR3 is TGCAGTGCTAGGGCTGGACCGCGGGATACGCAGTATTTT. Residues: CSARAGPRDTQYF.

This clonotype was detected ten times or more. The chain links TRBV20-1 to TRBJ2-7, with 8 bases matching TRBD1. Germline V gives CDR1 DFQATT, CDR2 SNEGSKA (reference sequence). The CDR3 covers 12 residues. The J segment lost 4 bases and the V segment lost 5 bases, leaving 4 bases of the junction unmatched. The CDR3 DNA reads TGCAGTGCTCTGGACAGGGCGTACGAGCAGTACTTC. Its protein product is CSALDRAYEQYF.

The chain has TRBV12-3 or TRBV12-4 and TRBJ2-1, with 7 nucleotides matching TRBD2. The trim removed 3 bases at V and 6 bases at J, leaving 14 bases unmatched. This CDR3 contains 17 residues. CDR3 residues: CASSFARWRGKGNEQFF. In nucleotides, the CDR3 is TGTGCCAGCAGTTTCGCTCGGTGGCGGGGGAAGGGCAATGAGCAGTTCTTC.

V gene TRBV6-1 combines with J gene TRBJ2-2, with 11 bases matching TRBD2. The CDR3 is made up of 14 amino acids. CDR1 and CDR2 from the germline V gene are MNHNS and SASEGT. Trimming removed 6 bases from V and 6 bases from J; junction bases left unmatched: 3. The CDR3 coding sequence is TGTGCCAGCAGACTAGCGGGGGTGTCCGGGGAGCTGTTTTTT. Translation: CASRLAGVSGELFF.

V gene TRBV4-2 combines with J gene TRBJ1-1; tentative D call: TRBD1 (6 bases). V gave up 1 base and J gave up 4 bases, with 10 bases separating them. Germline V gene lookup returns CDR1 LGHNA and CDR2 YNFKEQ. The CDR3 runs to 14 residues. This CDR3 reads CASSQVGQTTEAFF. CDR3 nucleotide sequence: TGTGCCAGCAGCCAAGTCGGACAGACCACTGAAGCTTTCTTT.

This clonotype came up many times. The chain employs TRBV7-9 and TRBJ2-4, with D unresolved. Germline-derived CDR1 and CDR2 are SEHNR and FQNEAQ (reference sequence). The CDR3 loop spans 14 amino acids. V gave up 2 bases and J gave up 7 bases, with 12 bases separating them. CDR3 amino acids: CASSLTWRSNIQYF. The DNA for the CDR3 is TGTGCCAGCAGCTTAACATGGCGGTCGAACATTCAGTACTTC.

This chain joins TRBV11-2 and TRBJ2-1; 14 bases map to TRBD2. The CDR3 spans 14 residues. Germline V gene lookup returns CDR1 SGHAT and CDR2 FQNNGV. The V and J ends lost 5 bases and 9 bases, in that order; junction bases with no gene match: 3. The CDR3: CASSRLAGGPEQFF. Here the CDR3 DNA reads TGTGCCAGCAGCAGACTAGCGGGGGGGCCTGAGCAGTTCTTC.

The sample holds a few counts of this clonotype. The chain uses TRBV20-1 and TRBJ2-3, with D hard to call. CDR1 is DFQATT, CDR2 SNEGSKA, per germline (reference sequence). V lost 0 bases and J 10 bases, leaving 8 bases between the germline ends. This CDR3 has 11 residues. The CDR3 sequence: CSARDKRAQYF. CDR3 nucleotide sequence: TGCAGTGCTAGAGATAAGCGAGCGCAGTATTTT.

V gene TRBV20-1 combines with J gene TRBJ1-2; D not resolved. Germline CDR1 reads DFQATT; CDR2 reads SNEGSKA (reference sequence). With 6 bases removed from V and 7 bases from J, the gap between germline ends came to 12 bases. CDR3 size: 11 residues. The CDR3 reads CSAWEGLGYTF. The CDR3 coding sequence is TGCAGTGCGTGGGAGGGTCTTGGCTACACCTTC.

The rearrangement joins TRBV9 to TRBJ1-2; D unresolved. Germline V gene data show CDR1 as SGDLS and CDR2 as YYNGEE. V was pared by 0 bases and J by 6 bases, with 9 bases between. The CDR3 has 13 residues. CDR3 sequence: CASSVGGLDGYTF. The CDR3 bases are TGTGCCAGCAGCGTAGGAGGGCTGGATGGCTACACCTTC.

The CDR3 DNA reads as TGTGCCAGCACCATCGACAGGAACTATGGCTACACCTTC. It encodes CASTIDRNYGYTF. The chain uses TRBV6-2 or TRBV6-3 and TRBJ1-2; D may be TRBD1 (6 bases). The CDR3 sequence is 13 residues long. V was pared by 7 bases and J by 2 bases, with 11 bases between. CDR1 and CDR2 (germline): MNHEY, SVGEGT.

This clonotype was picked up a small number of times. The rearrangement joins TRBV2 to TRBJ2-1, with 9 bases lining up with TRBD2. This CDR3 is built from 19 residues. CDR1 is SNHLY, CDR2 FYNNEI, per germline. The V segment lost 2 bases and the J segment 3 bases; nucleotides outside the gene matches: 14. CDR3 in DNA: TGTGCCAGCAGTGAATGGTCCCTAGCGGGGACCCCAAACTACAATGAGCAGTTCTTC. This sequence encodes CASSEWSLAGTPNYNEQFF.